This is a list of T cell receptor beta chains from one sample in a study of T cell clones after liver transplantation. Sequenced by immunoSEQ multiplex PCR; TCRdb stores in-frame clones only, minus some. The repertoire holds fewer than 9,500 clones, with approximately 82% as singletons. The sequencing used CD8+ T cells from blood, collected at the 22-month timepoint. The receptors were gathered from a human patient who received a liver transplant. Some T cells could come from the graft donor. Both conserved end residues are part of each CDR3. D genes are given only for firm matches. Expanded clones get a size class; other rows say once, few or many, or leave the size out.

clone size	D gene	V gene	J gene	CDR3 length	CDR3 protein	CDR3 DNA
NA	NA	TRBV6-5	TRBJ1-5	15	CASSPFMEGHQPQHF	TGTGCCAGCAGTCCGTTTATGGAGGGGCATCAGCCCCAGCATTTT
NA	NA	TRBV5-6	TRBJ2-7	14	CASSLGLSSYEQYF	TGTGCCAGCAGCTTGGGGCTAAGCTCCTACGAGCAGTACTTC
NA	NA	TRBV20-1	TRBJ2-7	9	CSANPEQYF	TGCAGTGCCAACCCCGAGCAGTACTTC
NA	TRBD2	TRBV28	TRBJ2-2	13	CVTRAAGAGELFF	TGTGTTACCCGGGCCGCGGGGGCCGGGGAGCTGTTTTTT
NA	TRBD1	TRBV28	TRBJ2-3	14	CASRLTTGGDTQYF	TGTGCCAGCAGACTCACGACAGGGGGGGATACGCAGTATTTT
NA	TRBD1	TRBV18	TRBJ2-7	14	CASSLRDRPYEQYF	TGTGCCAGCTCACTTAGGGACAGACCCTACGAGCAGTACTTC
NA	TRBD1	TRBV5-6	TRBJ2-2	16	CASSLRQGLGTGELFF	TGTGCCAGCAGCCTAAGACAGGGTTTGGGCACCGGGGAGCTGTTTTTT
NA	NA	TRBV19	TRBJ1-1	11	CASTGPQVAFF	TGTGCCAGTACCGGACCCCAGGTGGCTTTCTTT
NA	NA	TRBV7-9	TRBJ2-7	13	CASSTPGRGEQYF	TGTGCCAGCAGCACGCCCGGTCGGGGTGAGCAGTACTTC
NA	NA	TRBV9	TRBJ2-2	15	CASSVEGRVTGELFF	TGTGCCAGCAGCGTAGAGGGCAGGGTCACCGGGGAGCTGTTTTTT
NA	NA	TRBV9	TRBJ1-6	15	CASSAGMGLSSPLHF	TGTGCCAGCAGCGCGGGGATGGGATTATCTTCACCCCTCCACTTT
few	TRBD1	TRBV28	TRBJ1-2	15	CASRSPRDSPYGYTF	TGTGCCAGCAGATCACCCCGGGACAGCCCCTATGGCTACACCTTC
NA	NA	TRBV4-1	TRBJ1-2	15	CASSQRGTGNYGYTF	TGCGCCAGCAGCCAGAGGGGGACGGGGAACTATGGCTACACCTTC
few	TRBD1	TRBV19	TRBJ2-7	15	CASSQTGTGVYEQYF	TGTGCCAGTAGTCAAACCGGGACAGGGGTCTACGAGCAGTACTTC
once	NA	TRBV19	TRBJ2-2	13	CASMLPNTGELFF	TGTGCCAGTATGCTACCGAACACCGGGGAGCTGTTTTTT
NA	TRBD1	TRBV28	TRBJ1-1	13	CASAGTGDTEAFF	TGTGCCAGTGCCGGGACAGGGGACACTGAAGCTTTCTTT
NA	TRBD1	TRBV7-9	TRBJ1-1	14	CASRTTGDNSEAFF	TGTGCCAGCCGGACGACAGGGGACAACTCTGAAGCTTTCTTT
NA	NA	TRBV28	TRBJ2-7	12	CASSLGGYEQYF	TGTGCCAGCAGTTTGGGGGGCTACGAGCAGTACTTC
few	TRBD1	TRBV6-5	TRBJ2-7	12	CASSDRGDEQYF	TGTGCCAGCAGTGACAGGGGGGACGAGCAGTACTTC
NA	TRBD2	TRBV19	TRBJ2-3	16	CASSMRASGRTDTQYF	TGTGCCAGTAGTATGCGGGCTAGCGGCCGCACAGATACGCAGTATTTT
NA	NA	TRBV2	TRBJ2-7	14	CASSDGGLSYEQYF	TGTGCCAGCAGTGACGGAGGTCTCTCCTACGAGCAGTACTTC
NA	TRBD1	TRBV4-1	TRBJ2-4	14	CASSQAFDLGQVSF	TGCGCCAGCAGCCAAGCCTTTGACCTAGGACAGGTGTCCTTC
NA	TRBD2	TRBV4-1	TRBJ2-2	13	CASRGGLTGELFF	TGCGCCAGCCGGGGGGGCCTCACCGGGGAGCTGTTTTTT
NA	TRBD1	TRBV5-4	TRBJ2-3	15	CASSLTGVGTDTQYF	TGTGCCAGCAGCCTGACAGGGGTAGGCACAGATACGCAGTATTTT
NA	NA	TRBV6-1	TRBJ1-1	16	CASSGLGGWLGTEAFF	TGTGCCAGCAGTGGCCTGGGGGGTTGGCTAGGGACTGAAGCTTTCTTT
NA	NA	TRBV7-8	TRBJ2-7	14	CASSPRGENYEQYF	TGTGCCAGCAGCCCCAGAGGGGAGAACTACGAGCAGTACTTC
NA	TRBD2	TRBV7-2	TRBJ2-5	19	CASSLGPPGLAGVAETQYF	TGTGCCAGCAGCCTGGGCCCACCGGGACTAGCGGGGGTAGCGGAGACCCAGTACTTC
NA	NA	TRBV10-3	TRBJ2-1	12	CAISESNNEQFF	TGTGCCATCAGTGAGTCTAACAATGAGCAGTTCTTC
NA	TRBD1	TRBV14	TRBJ2-7	15	CASSQDLDRGHEQYF	TGTGCCAGCAGCCAAGATCTGGACAGGGGGCACGAGCAGTACTTC
NA	TRBD1	TRBV29-1	TRBJ2-5	15	CSVKKTGGIGETQYF	TGCAGCGTTAAAAAGACAGGGGGCATCGGAGAGACCCAGTACTTC
few	NA	TRBV30	TRBJ2-3	14	CAWGWTASTDTQYF	TGTGCCTGGGGGTGGACAGCGAGCACAGATACGCAGTATTTT
few	TRBD1	TRBV7-9	TRBJ2-2	17	CASSFQGVVSNTGELFF	TGTGCCAGCAGCTTTCAGGGGGTTGTATCGAACACCGGGGAGCTGTTTTTT
NA	TRBD1	TRBV28	TRBJ2-7	16	CASSLTLGTGGIEQYF	TGTGCCAGCAGTCTGACCCTCGGGACAGGGGGGATCGAGCAGTACTTC
NA	NA	TRBV6-1	TRBJ1-2	15	CASSEAGESNYGYTF	TGTGCCAGCAGTGAGGCAGGGGAATCGAACTATGGCTACACCTTC
NA	NA	TRBV19	TRBJ1-3	16	CASSMGEGPSGNTIYF	TGTGCCAGTAGTATGGGTGAGGGCCCCTCTGGAAACACCATATATTTT
NA	NA	TRBV11-2	TRBJ2-1	15	CASSLKASRANEQFF	TGTGCCAGCAGCTTAAAAGCGTCCCGAGCTAATGAGCAGTTCTTC
medium-sized	NA	TRBV27	TRBJ2-3	14	CASSLAGATDTQYF	TGTGCCAGCAGTCTGGCGGGGGCCACAGATACGCAGTATTTT
NA	NA	TRBV7-8	TRBJ2-5	16	CASSLLPGISQETQYF	TGTGCCAGCAGCTTATTACCCGGGATTAGTCAAGAGACCCAGTACTTC
NA	NA	TRBV5-1	TRBJ2-7	15	CASSPTTGGAYEQYF	TGCGCCAGCAGCCCTACTACAGGGGGGGCCTACGAGCAGTACTTC
NA	NA	TRBV27	TRBJ2-7	16	CASSFGAPQLGLQQYF	TGTGCCAGCAGTTTTGGGGCACCCCAATTAGGGCTACAGCAGTACTTC
NA	TRBD1	TRBV5-6	TRBJ1-2	16	CASSSDRAHLNYGYTF	TGTGCCAGCAGCTCGGACAGGGCCCACCTGAACTATGGCTACACCTTC
medium-sized	NA	TRBV4-1	TRBJ2-3	15	CASSQETGEGGTQYF	TGCGCCAGCAGCCAAGAGACAGGGGAGGGGGGTACGCAGTATTTT
NA	NA	TRBV19	TRBJ1-5	15	CASSIVPTGNQPQHF	TGTGCCAGTAGTATAGTCCCTACAGGGAATCAGCCCCAGCATTTT
NA	TRBD1	TRBV7-9	TRBJ2-7	16	CASSLEAGQGVYEQYF	TGTGCCAGCAGCTTAGAGGCAGGACAGGGAGTATACGAGCAGTACTTC
NA	NA	TRBV28	TRBJ2-1	14	CASSPVWGNNEQFF	TGTGCCAGCAGTCCCGTCTGGGGAAACAATGAGCAGTTCTTC
medium-sized	NA	TRBV27	TRBJ1-2	14	CASSFSRTNYGYTF	TGTGCCAGCAGTTTCTCTCGGACTAACTATGGCTACACCTTC
NA	NA	TRBV5-1	TRBJ1-1	13	CASSLEVDTEAFF	TGCGCCAGCAGCTTGGAGGTGGACACTGAAGCTTTCTTT
NA	TRBD2	TRBV11-2	TRBJ2-7	14	CASSLGTSGYEQYF	TGTGCCAGCAGCTTAGGGACTAGCGGCTACGAGCAGTACTTC
NA	NA	TRBV7-6	TRBJ2-7	12	CASSLTTYEQYF	TGTGCCAGCAGCTTGACGACCTACGAGCAGTACTTC
NA	NA	TRBV9	TRBJ1-4	15	CASSASGTTNEKLFF	TGTGCCAGCAGCGCTTCCGGGACAACTAATGAAAAACTGTTTTTT
NA	NA	TRBV4-1	TRBJ2-7	16	CASSQDPGFSSYEQYF	TGCGCCAGCAGCCAAGATCCCGGTTTCAGCTCCTACGAGCAGTACTTC
NA	NA	TRBV18	TRBJ2-7	17	CASSLLHRTNPSYEQYF	TGTGCCAGCTCACTTCTCCACAGAACAAACCCTTCCTACGAGCAGTACTTC
NA	NA	TRBV2	TRBJ1-6	14	CASRDGGDGSPLHF	TGTGCCAGCAGGGATGGAGGGGACGGTTCACCCCTCCACTTT